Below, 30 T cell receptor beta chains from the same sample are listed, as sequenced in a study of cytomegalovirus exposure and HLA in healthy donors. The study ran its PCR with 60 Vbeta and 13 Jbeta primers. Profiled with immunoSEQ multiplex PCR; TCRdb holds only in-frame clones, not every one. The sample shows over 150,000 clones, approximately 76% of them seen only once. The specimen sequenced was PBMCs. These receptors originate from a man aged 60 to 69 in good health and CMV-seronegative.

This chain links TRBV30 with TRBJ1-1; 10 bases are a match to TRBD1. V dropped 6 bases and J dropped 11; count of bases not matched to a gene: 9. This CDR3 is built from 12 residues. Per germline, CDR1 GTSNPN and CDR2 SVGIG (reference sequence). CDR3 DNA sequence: TGTGCCTGTGAGGGACAGGGGTACCGCGCTTTCTTT. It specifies CACEGQGYRAFF.

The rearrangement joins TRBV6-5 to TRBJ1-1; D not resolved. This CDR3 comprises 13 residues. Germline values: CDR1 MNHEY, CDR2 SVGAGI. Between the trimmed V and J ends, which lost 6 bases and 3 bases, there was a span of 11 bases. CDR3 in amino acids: CASRSMADTEAFF. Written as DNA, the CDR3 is TGTGCCAGCAGATCGATGGCGGACACTGAAGCTTTCTTT.

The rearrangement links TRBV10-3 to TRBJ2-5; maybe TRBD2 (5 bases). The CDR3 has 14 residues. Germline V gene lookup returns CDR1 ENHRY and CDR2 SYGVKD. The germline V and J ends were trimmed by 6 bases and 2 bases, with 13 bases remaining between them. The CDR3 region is CAIRDFTRQETQYF. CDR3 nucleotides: TGTGCCATCAGGGACTTTACGAGACAAGAGACCCAGTACTTC.

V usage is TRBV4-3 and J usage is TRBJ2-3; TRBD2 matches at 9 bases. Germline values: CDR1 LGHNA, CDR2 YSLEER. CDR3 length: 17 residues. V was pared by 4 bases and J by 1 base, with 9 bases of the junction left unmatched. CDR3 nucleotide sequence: TGCGCCAGCAGCCGCAGCCCGACTAGCGGAGGCACAGATACGCAGTATTTT. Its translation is CASSRSPTSGGTDTQYF.

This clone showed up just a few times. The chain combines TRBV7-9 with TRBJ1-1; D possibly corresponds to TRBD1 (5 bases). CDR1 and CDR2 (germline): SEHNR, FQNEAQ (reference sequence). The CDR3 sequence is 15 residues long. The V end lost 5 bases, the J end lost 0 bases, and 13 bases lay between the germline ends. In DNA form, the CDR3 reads TGTGCCAGCAGCCGCGGGACGCGAATGAACACTGAAGCTTTCTTT. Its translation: CASSRGTRMNTEAFF.

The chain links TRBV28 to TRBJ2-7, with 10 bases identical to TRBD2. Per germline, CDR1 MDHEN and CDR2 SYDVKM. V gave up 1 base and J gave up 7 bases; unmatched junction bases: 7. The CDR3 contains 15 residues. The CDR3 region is CASSLFASGSQEQYF. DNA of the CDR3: TGTGCCAGCAGTTTATTCGCTAGCGGGAGCCAAGAGCAGTACTTC.

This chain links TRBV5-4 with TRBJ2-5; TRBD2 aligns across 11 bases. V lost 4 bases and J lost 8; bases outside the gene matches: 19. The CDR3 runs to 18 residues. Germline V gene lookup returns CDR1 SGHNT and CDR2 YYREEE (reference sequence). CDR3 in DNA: TGTGCCAGCAGCCCGGGCAGGGCGGCTAGCGGGGGGCCGAATACCCAGTACTTC. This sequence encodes CASSPGRAASGGPNTQYF. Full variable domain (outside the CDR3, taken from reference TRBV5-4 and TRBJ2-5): ETGVTQSPTHLIKTRGQQVTLRCSSQSGHNTVSWYQQALGQGPQFIFQYYREEENGRGNFPPRFSGLQFPNYSSELNVNALELDDSALYLCASSPGRAASGGPNTQYFGPGTRLLVL.

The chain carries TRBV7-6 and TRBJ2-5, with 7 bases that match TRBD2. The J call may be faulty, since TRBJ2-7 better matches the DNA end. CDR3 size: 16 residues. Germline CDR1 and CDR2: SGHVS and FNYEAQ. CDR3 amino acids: CASSPGGASGSYEQYF. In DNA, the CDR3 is TGTGCCAGCAGCCCCGGCGGGGCTAGCGGCTCCTACGAGCAGTACTTC.

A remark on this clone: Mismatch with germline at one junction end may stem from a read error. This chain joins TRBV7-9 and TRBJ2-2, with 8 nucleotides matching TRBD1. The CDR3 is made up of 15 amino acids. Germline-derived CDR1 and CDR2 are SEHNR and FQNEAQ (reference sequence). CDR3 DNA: TGTTCCAGCAGCCCCAGGACAGGGTCAGCCGGGGAGCTGTTTTTT. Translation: CSSSPRTGSAGELFF.

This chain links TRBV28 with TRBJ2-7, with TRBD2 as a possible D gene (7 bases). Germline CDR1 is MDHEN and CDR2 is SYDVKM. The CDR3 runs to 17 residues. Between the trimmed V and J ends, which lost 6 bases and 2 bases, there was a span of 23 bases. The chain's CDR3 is CASSHYGRGATTYEQYF. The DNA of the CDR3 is TGTGCCAGCAGCCATTATGGGAGGGGGGCCACCACCTACGAGCAGTACTTC.

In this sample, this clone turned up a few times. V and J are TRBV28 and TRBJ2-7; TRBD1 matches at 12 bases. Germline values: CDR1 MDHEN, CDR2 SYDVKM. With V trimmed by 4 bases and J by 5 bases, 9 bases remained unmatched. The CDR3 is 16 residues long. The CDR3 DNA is TGTGCCAGCAGTTATGTCATTGGGACAGGGGGCAACGAGCAGTACTTC. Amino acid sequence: CASSYVIGTGGNEQYF.

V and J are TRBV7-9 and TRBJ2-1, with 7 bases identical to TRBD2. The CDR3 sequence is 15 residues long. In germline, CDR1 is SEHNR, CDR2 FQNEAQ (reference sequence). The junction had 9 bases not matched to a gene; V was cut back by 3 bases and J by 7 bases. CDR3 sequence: CASSFSRGSWNEQFF. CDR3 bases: TGTGCCAGCAGCTTTTCTCGCGGGAGTTGGAATGAGCAGTTCTTC.

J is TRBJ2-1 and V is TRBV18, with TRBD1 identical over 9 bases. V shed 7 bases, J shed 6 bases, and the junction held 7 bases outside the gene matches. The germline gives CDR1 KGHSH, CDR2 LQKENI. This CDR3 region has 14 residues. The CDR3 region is CASLSGTGINEQFF. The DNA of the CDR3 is TGTGCCAGCTTGTCCGGGACAGGGATCAATGAGCAGTTCTTC.

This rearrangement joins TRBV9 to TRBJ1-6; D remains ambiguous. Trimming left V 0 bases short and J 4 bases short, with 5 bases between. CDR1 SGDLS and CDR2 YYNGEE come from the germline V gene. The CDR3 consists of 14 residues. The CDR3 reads CASSVDGYNSPLHF. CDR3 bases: TGTGCCAGCAGCGTAGACGGGTATAATTCACCCCTCCACTTT.

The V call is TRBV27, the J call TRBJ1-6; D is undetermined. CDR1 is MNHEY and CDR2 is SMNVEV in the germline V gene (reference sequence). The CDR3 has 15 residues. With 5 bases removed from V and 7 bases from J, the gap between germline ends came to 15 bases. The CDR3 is CASSGLPYLNSPLHF. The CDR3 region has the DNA TGTGCCAGCAGTGGACTGCCCTATTTGAATTCACCCCTCCACTTT.

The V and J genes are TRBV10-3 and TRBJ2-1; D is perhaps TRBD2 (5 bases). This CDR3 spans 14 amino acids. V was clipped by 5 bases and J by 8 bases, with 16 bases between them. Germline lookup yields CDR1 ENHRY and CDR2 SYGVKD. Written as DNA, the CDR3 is TGTGCCATCAGTTTAGGGAGTAGGGCGGATGAGCAGTTCTTC. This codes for CAISLGSRADEQFF.

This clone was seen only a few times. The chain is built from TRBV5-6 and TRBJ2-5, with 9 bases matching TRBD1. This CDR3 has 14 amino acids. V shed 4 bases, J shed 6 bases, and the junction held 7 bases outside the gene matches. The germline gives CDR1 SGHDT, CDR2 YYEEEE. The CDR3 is CASSLTGGVKTQYF. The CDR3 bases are TGTGCCAGCAGCCTGACAGGGGGAGTGAAGACCCAGTACTTC.

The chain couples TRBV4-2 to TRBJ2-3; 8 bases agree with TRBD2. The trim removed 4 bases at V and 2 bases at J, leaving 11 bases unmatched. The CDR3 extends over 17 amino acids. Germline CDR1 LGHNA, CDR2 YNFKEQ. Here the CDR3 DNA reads TGTGCCAGCAGCCCAGACCCCCAGCGGGGGTACACAGATACGCAGTATTTT. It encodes CASSPDPQRGYTDTQYF.

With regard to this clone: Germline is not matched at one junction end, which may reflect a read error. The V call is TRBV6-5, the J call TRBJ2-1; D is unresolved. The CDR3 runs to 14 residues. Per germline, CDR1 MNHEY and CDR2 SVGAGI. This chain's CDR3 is CAGSYSRSYNEQFF. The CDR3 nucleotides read TGTGCCGGCAGTTACTCCAGATCCTACAATGAGCAGTTCTTC.

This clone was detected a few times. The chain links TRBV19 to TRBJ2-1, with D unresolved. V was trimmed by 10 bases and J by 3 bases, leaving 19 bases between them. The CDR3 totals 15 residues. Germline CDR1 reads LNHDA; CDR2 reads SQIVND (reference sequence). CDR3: CATSREAVNYNEQFF. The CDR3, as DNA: TGTGCCACCTCCAGAGAGGCGGTAAACTACAATGAGCAGTTCTTC.

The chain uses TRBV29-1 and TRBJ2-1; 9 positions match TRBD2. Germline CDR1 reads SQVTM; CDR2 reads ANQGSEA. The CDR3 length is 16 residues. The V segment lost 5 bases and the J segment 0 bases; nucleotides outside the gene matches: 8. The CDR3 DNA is TGCAGCGTTTTGCCTCATAGCGGGAGCTCCTACAATGAGCAGTTCTTC. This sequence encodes CSVLPHSGSSYNEQFF.

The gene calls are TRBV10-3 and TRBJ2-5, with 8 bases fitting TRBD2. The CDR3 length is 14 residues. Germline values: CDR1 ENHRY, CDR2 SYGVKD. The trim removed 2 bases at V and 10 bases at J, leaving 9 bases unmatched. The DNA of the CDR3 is TGTGCCATCAGTGAGGATAGGACTAGCAGGAGCCAGTACTTC. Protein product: CAISEDRTSRSQYF.

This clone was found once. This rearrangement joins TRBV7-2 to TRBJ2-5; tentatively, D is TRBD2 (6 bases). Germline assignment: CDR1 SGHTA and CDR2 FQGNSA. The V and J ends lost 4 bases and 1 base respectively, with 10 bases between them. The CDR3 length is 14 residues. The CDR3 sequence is CASSSLGGQETQYF. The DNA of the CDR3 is TGTGCCAGCAGCTCTTTGGGGGGCCAAGAGACCCAGTACTTC.

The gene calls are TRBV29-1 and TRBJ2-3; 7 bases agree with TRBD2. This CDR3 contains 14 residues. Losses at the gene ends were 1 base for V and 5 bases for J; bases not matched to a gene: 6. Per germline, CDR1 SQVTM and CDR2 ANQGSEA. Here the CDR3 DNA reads TGCAGCGTTGAAGGGACTAGAGGAAGAGATACGCAGTATTTT. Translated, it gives CSVEGTRGRDTQYF.

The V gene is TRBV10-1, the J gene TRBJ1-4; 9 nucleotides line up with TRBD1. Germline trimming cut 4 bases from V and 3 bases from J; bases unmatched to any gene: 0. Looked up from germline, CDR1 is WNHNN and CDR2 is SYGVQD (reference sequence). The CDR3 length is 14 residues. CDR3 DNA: TGCGCCAGCAGTGGGACAGGGGCTAATGAAAAACTGTTTTTT. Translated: CASSGTGANEKLFF.

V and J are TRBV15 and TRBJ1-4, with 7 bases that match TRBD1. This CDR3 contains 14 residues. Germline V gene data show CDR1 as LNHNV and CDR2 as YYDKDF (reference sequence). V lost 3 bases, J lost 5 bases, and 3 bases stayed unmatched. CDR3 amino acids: CATSRGQTNEKLFF. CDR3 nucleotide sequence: TGTGCCACCAGCAGGGGACAGACGAATGAAAAACTGTTTTTT.

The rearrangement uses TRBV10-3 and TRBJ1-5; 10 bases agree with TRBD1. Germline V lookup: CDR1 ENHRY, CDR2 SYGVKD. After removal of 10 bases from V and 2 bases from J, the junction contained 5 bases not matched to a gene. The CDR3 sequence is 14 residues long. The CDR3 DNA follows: TGTGCCACTGACAGGGGGCTCGGCAATCAGCCCCAGCATTTT. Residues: CATDRGLGNQPQHF.

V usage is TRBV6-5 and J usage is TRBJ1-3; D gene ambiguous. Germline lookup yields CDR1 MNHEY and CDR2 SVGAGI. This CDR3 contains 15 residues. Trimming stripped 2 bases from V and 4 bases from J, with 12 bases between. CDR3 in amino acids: CASSYERVSGNTIYF. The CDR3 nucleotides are TGTGCCAGCAGTTACGAGAGGGTTTCAGGAAACACCATATATTTT.

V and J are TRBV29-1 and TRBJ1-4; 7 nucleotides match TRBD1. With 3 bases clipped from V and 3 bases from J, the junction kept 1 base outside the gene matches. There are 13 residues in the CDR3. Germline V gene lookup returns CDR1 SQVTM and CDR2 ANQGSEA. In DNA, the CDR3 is TGCAGCGTTGACGGGACAGCTAATGAAAAACTGTTTTTT. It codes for CSVDGTANEKLFF.

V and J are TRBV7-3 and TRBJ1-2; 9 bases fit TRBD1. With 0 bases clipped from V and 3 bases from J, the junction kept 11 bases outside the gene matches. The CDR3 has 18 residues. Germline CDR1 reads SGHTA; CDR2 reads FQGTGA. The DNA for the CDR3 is TGTGCCAGCAGCTTAACGAGACAGGGGGTCGGTATGGACTATGGCTACACCTTC. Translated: CASSLTRQGVGMDYGYTF.